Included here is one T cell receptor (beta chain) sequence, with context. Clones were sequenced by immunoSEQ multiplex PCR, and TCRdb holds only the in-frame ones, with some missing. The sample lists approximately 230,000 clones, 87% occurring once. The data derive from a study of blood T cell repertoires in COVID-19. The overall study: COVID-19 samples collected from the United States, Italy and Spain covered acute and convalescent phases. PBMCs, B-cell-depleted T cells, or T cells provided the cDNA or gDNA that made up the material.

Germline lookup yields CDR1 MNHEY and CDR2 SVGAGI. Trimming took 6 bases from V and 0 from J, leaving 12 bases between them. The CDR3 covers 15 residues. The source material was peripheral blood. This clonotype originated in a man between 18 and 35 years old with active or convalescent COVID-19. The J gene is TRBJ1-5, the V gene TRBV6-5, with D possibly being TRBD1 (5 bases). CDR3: CASRKPGYSNQPQHF. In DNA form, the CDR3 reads TGTGCCAGCAGAAAACCAGGGTATAGCAATCAGCCCCAGCATTTT.